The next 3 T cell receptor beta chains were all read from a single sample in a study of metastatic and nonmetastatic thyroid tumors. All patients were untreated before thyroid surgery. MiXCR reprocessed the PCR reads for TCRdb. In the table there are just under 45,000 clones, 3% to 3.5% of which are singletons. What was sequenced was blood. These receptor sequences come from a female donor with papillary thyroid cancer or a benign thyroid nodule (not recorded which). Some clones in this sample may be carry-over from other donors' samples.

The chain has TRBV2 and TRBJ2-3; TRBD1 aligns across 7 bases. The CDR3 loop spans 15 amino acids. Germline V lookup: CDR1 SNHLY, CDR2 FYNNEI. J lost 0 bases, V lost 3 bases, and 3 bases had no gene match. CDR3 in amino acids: CASSEDRTSTDTQYF. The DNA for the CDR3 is TGTGCCAGCAGTGAGGACAGGACGAGCACAGATACGCAGTATTTT.

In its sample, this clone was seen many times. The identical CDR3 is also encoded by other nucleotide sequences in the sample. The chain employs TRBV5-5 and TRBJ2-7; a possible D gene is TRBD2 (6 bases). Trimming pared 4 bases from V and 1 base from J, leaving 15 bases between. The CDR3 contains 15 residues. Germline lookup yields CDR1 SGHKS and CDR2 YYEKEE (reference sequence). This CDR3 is CASSGRLGFSYEQYF. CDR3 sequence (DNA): TGTGCCAGCAGCGGACGACTAGGTTTTTCCTACGAGCAGTACTTC. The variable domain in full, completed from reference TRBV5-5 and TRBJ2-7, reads DAGVTQSPTHLIKTRGQQVTLRCSPISGHKSVSWYQQVLGQGPQFIFQYYEKEERGRGNFPDRFSARQFPNYSSELNVNALLLGDSALYLCASSGRLGFSYEQYFGPGTRLTVT.

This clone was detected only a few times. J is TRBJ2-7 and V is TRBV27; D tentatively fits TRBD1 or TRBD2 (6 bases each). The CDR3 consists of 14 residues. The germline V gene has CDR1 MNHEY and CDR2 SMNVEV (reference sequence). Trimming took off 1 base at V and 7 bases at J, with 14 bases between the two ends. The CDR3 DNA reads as TGTGCCAGCAGTTTATACGCAGGGGCGGGAGAGCAGTACTTC. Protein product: CASSLYAGAGEQYF.